This TCR beta chain was identified in a study of T cell changes during pregnancy in multiple sclerosis (dated 2019 in TCRdb). Concerning the study at large: The study examined how the T cell repertoire changed over the course of pregnancy in women with multiple sclerosis.

For this clone: This clone's antigen is unknown. The record has no base qualities; no much larger clone is one base away.

From the germline V gene, CDR1 is SGHDT and CDR2 is YYEEEE. V loses 4 bases of germline sequence and J loses 9 bases, and the interval between the two ends is 11 bases. Spanning cysteine to phenylalanine, the CDR3 consists of 13 amino acids. Kept here is only the CDR3 DNA, which spans 39 bases and is read in frame from base 1. Libraries were constructed by the immunoSEQ multiplex PCR assay. TCRdb stores this immuneACCESS table with in-frame sequences only. Part of the clones is absent; in the studies checked, under half of the shortfall reflects unresolved V genes, and no reason is known for the rest. In all, the sample holds approximately 50,000 clones, and 90% to 95% of those were seen once. More than 8.5% of the sample rests with the top ten.

The V and J segments used are TRBV5-6 and TRBJ1-6; the D gene identity is not certain. This TCR was recovered from a female donor with multiple sclerosis, enrolled in a pregnancy study. This sample comprised CD8+ T cells from peripheral blood mononuclear cells, obtained after pregnancy. CDR3 reads: CASSVGSPSPLHF. The nucleotides are TGTGCCAGCAGCGTGGGAAGCCCTTCACCCCTCCACTTT.